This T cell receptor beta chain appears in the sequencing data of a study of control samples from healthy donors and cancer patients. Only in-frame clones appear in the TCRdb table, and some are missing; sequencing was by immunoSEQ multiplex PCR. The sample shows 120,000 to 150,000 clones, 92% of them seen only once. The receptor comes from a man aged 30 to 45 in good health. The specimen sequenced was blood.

The CDR3 loop reads CASSAGLAGLNEQFF. In DNA, the CDR3 is TGTGCCAGCAGCGCCGGACTAGCGGGCCTCAATGAGCAGTTCTTC. The V call is TRBV7-9, the J call TRBJ2-1, with 11 bases identical to TRBD2. The CDR3 has 15 residues. Per germline, CDR1 SEHNR and CDR2 FQNEAQ (reference sequence). J lost 6 bases, V lost 5 bases, and 6 bases had no gene match.